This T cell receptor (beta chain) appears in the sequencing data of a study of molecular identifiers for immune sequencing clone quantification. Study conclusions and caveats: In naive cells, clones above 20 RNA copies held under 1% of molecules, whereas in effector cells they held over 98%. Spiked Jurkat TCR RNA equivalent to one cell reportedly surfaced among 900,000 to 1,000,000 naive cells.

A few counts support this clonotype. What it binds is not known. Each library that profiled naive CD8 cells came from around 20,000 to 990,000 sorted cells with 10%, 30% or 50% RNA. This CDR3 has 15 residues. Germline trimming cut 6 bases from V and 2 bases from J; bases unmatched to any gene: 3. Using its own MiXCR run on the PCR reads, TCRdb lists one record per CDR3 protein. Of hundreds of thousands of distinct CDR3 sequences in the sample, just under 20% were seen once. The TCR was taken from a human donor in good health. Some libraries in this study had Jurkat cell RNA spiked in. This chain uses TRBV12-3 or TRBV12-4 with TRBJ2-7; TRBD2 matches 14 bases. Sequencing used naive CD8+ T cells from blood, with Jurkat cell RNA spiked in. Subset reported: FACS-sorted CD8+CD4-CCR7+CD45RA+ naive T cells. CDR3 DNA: TGTGCCAGCAGAACGACTAGCGGGGGGGCCTACGAGCAGTACTTC. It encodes CASRTTSGGAYEQYF.